Sequencing of this T cell receptor (beta chain) was carried out in a study of blood T cell repertoires in COVID-19. Background on the study: COVID-19 samples from acute and convalescent phases originated in the United States, Italy and Spain. PBMCs, B-cell-depleted T cells, or T cells provided the cDNA or gDNA that made up the material.

In the authors' methods: Estimates of nucleated cell counts were drawn from the amplification of reference gene primers. The data were produced by immunoSEQ multiplex PCR, yet TCRdb's version contains in-frame clones alone and is incomplete. From that table come the V and J calls and clone size; the DNA was used to work out D and trimming. The data hold about 280,000 clones, with approximately 83% observed a single time. The CDR3 totals 15 residues. The trim removed 2 bases at V and 1 base at J, leaving 3 bases unmatched. Germline values: CDR1 MNHEY, CDR2 SMNVEV (reference sequence). The TCR was taken from a woman in her forties or fifties who had recovered from COVID-19. The genes are TRBV27 and TRBJ2-7; 9 bases are shared with TRBD1. Sequenced material: peripheral blood. In DNA, the CDR3 is TGTGCCAGCAGTTTAACCGGGACAGGGTCCTACGAGCAGTACTTC. This codes for CASSLTGTGSYEQYF.